This T cell receptor beta chain was recovered during a study of T cell responses to AZD1222 COVID-19 vaccine. As for the study in general: Pooled in the analysis were second doses at about 4 or about 12 weeks.

The data were produced by immunoSEQ multiplex PCR, yet TCRdb's version contains in-frame clones alone and is incomplete. The sample lists 84,000 or so clones, approximately 90% occurring once. Concerning this clone itself: Its antigen remains unknown.

General observations from the study: Of the AZD1222 recipients, only 5 or 6 were seropositive at baseline. Sampled repertoires all dated from after the peak T cell response. The donor cohort was predominantly white British with a female majority, and clonal diversity may have been underestimated.

The sequencing used peripheral blood, collected on day 0 of AZD1222 vaccination. The clonotype comes from an adult in good health.

The CDR3 DNA reads as TGTGCCAGCAGTTTTATGGCAGGGGGCCGGTACGAGCAGTACTTC. This gives the protein CASSFMAGGRYEQYF. The V and J genes are TRBV27 and TRBJ2-7; TRBD1 agrees at 8 bases. This CDR3 contains 15 residues. CDR1 is MNHEY and CDR2 is SMNVEV in the germline V gene (reference sequence). Trimming took 3 bases from V and 4 from J; bases not matched to a gene: 8.